This TCR beta chain originates from a study of blood T cell repertoires in COVID-19. Study at large: The samples span acute and convalescent COVID-19 from the United States, Italy and Spain. T cells, B-cell-depleted T cells, or PBMCs supplied cDNA or gDNA.

In the authors' workflow: It was from reference gene primer amplification that nucleated cell counts were estimated. Profiled with immunoSEQ multiplex PCR; TCRdb holds only in-frame clones, not every one. The D gene and trimming were derived from the DNA, and the V and J assignments and clone size from that table. The data show under 200,000 clones, with just under 85% seen just once and approximately 0.99% held by the top ten. Germline-derived CDR1 and CDR2 are LNHDA and SQIVND (reference sequence). The CDR3 covers 12 residues. The V and J ends lost 4 bases and 5 bases respectively, with 9 bases between them.

Source material: peripheral blood. The chain links TRBV19 to TRBJ2-7; tentatively, D is TRBD2 (7 bases). The source of this sequence is a man aged 55 to 70 with COVID-19, enrolled during active disease. Here the CDR3 reads CASSTGGHEQYF. The CDR3 DNA reads TGTGCCAGTAGTACGGGGGGCCACGAGCAGTACTTC.